The clone carrying this T cell receptor beta chain was seen a few times. The data stem from a study of blood T cell repertoires in COVID-19. Across the whole study: Sites across the United States, Italy and Spain contributed samples from acute and convalescent COVID-19. The analysed material was cDNA or gDNA that came from T cells, B-cell-depleted T cells, or PBMCs.

Source study methods: Quantification of nucleated cells was approximated via reference gene primer amplification. This table comes from immunoSEQ multiplex PCR, and its TCRdb copy is limited to in-frame clones, with some not included. V and J calls and clone size come straight from that table; D and trimming were deduced from the DNA. Here the sample spans around 250,000 clones, about 83% being singletons. The length of the CDR3 is 13 residues. V lost 0 bases and J 4 bases, leaving 7 bases between the germline ends. Germline values: CDR1 SGHRS, CDR2 YFSETQ. V and J are TRBV5-1 and TRBJ1-2; D unresolved. The sample was peripheral blood. The origin of this receptor is a woman between 35 and 50 years old who had recovered from COVID-19. The CDR3 loop is CASSLDLPYGYTF. The CDR3 DNA sequence: TGCGCCAGCAGCTTGGATCTTCCCTATGGCTACACCTTC. Combining the CDR3 with reference TRBV5-1 and TRBJ1-2 gives the whole variable domain KAGVTQTPRYLIKTRGQQVTLSCSPISGHRSVSWYQQTPGQGLQFLFEYFSETQRNKGNFPGRFSGRQFSNSRSEMNVSTLELGDSALYLCASSLDLPYGYTFGSGTRLTVV.